Sequencing of this T cell receptor beta chain was carried out in a study of blood T cell repertoires in COVID-19. Study-level background: Samples came from the United States, Italy and Spain, spanning acute and convalescent COVID-19. In each case, the material was cDNA or gDNA derived from T cells, B-cell-depleted T cells, or PBMCs.

Germline V gives CDR1 LNHDA, CDR2 SQIVND (reference sequence). This CDR3 has 15 residues. Trimming took 7 bases from V and 0 from J; bases not matched to a gene: 7. How the authors handled the data: Estimation of nucleated cell counts was performed using reference gene primer amplification. Measured with immunoSEQ multiplex PCR; TCRdb has only the in-frame clones, and not every one. Clonal size and the V and J genes are those of that table, whereas D and trimming came from the DNA. The data hold fewer than 30,000 clones, with about 84% observed a single time. Sequencing was carried out using peripheral blood. This TCR derives from a woman between 55 and 75 years old with acute or convalescent COVID-19. The chain employs TRBV19 and TRBJ1-2; 8 nucleotides line up with TRBD1. CDR3: CASTPGTGANYGYTF. The CDR3 bases are TGTGCCAGTACTCCCGGGACAGGCGCTAACTATGGCTACACCTTC.